This T cell receptor beta chain was sequenced in a study of cytomegalovirus exposure and HLA in healthy donors. Study-wide results and limits: The study listed under 200 cytomegalovirus-associated TCR beta chains.

With regard to this clone: Its specificity is unknown.

Germline loops: CDR1 KGHSH, CDR2 LQKENI. V gave up 1 base and J gave up 0 bases, with 9 bases separating them. The CDR3 is 16 residues long. In the PCR, 60 Vbeta and 13 Jbeta primers were used. The table came from immunoSEQ multiplex PCR; TCRdb's copy has only in-frame clones and leaves some out. The table has 140,000 or so clones, approximately 72% seen once. This sequence originates from a man between 40 and 49 years old in good health and CMV-seronegative. The J gene is TRBJ2-2, the V gene TRBV18; D possibly corresponds to TRBD1 (6 bases). The specimen sequenced was PBMCs. The CDR3 DNA follows: TGTGCCAGCTCACCACTGGGGGCCGCGAACACCGGGGAGCTGTTTTTT. Translation: CASSPLGAANTGELFF.